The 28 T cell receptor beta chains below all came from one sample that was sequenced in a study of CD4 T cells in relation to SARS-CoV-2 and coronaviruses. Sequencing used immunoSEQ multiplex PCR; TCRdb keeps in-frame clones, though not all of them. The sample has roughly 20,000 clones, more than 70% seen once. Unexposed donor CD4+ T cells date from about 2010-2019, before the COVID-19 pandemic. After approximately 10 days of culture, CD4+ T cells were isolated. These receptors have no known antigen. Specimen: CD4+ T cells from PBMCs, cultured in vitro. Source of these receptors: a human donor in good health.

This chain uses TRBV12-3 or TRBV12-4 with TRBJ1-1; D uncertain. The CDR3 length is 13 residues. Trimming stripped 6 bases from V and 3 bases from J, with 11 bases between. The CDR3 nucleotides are TGTGCCAGCAGACCCTACGGTTACACTGAAGCTTTCTTT. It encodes CASRPYGYTEAFF.

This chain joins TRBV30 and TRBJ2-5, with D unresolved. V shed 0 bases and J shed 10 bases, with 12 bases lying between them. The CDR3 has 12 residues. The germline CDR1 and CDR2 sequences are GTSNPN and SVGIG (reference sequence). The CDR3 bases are TGTGCCTGGAGTGTGGGTGGTGCGGACCAGTACTTC. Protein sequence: CAWSVGGADQYF.

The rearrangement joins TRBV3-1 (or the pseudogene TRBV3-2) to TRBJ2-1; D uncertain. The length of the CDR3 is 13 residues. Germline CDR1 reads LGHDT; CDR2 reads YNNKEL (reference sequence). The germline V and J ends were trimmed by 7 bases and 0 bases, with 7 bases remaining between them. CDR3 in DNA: TGTGCCAGCATGCAAAGCTCCTACAATGAGCAGTTCTTC. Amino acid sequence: CASMQSSYNEQFF.

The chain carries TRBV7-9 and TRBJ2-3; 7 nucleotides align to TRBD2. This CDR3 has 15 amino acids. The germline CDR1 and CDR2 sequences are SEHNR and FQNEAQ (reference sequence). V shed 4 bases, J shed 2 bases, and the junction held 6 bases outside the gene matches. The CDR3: CASSYGGWDTDTQYF. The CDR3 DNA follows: TGTGCCAGCAGCTACGGGGGGTGGGACACAGATACGCAGTATTTT.

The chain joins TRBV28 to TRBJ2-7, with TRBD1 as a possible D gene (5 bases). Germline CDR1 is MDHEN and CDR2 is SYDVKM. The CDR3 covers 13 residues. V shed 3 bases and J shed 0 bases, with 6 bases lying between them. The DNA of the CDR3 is TGTGCCAGCAGTTTTCAGGGCTCCTACGAGCAGTACTTC. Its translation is CASSFQGSYEQYF.

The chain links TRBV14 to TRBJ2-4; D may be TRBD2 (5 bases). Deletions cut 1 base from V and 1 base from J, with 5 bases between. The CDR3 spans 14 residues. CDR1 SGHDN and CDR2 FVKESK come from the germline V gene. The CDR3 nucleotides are TGTGCCAGCAGCCAAGCGGGGGCCAAAAACATTCAGTACTTC. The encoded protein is CASSQAGAKNIQYF.

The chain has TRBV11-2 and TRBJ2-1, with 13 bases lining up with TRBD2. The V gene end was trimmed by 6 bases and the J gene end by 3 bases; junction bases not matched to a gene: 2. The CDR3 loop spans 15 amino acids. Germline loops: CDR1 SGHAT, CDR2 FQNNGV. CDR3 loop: CASRTSGRGYNEQFF. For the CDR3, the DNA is TGTGCCAGCAGAACTAGCGGGAGGGGCTACAATGAGCAGTTCTTC. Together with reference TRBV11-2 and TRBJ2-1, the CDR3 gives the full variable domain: EAGVAQSPRYKIIEKRQSVAFWCNPISGHATLYWYQQILGQGPKLLIQFQNNGVVDDSQLPKDRFSAERLKGVDSTLKIQPAKLEDSAVYLCASRTSGRGYNEQFFGPGTRLTVL.

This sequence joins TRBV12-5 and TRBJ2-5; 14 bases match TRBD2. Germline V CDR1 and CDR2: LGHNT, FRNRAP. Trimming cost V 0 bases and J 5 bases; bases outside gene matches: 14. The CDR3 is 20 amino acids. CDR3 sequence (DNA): TGTGCTAGTGGTTTGGTACCTGACGGAGGACTAGCGGGAGGAGGTGAGACCCAGTACTTC. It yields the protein CASGLVPDGGLAGGGETQYF.

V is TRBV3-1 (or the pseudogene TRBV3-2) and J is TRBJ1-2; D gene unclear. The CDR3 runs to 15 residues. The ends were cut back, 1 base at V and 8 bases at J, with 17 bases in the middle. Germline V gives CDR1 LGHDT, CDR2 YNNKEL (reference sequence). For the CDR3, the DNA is TGTGCCAGCAGCCAAGCCGGGTGGGAGTATCTCGGCTACACCTTC. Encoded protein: CASSQAGWEYLGYTF.

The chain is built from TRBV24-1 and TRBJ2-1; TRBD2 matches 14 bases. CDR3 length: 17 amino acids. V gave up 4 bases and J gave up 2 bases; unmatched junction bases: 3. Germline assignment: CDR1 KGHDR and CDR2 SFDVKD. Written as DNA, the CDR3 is TGTGCCACCAGTGACTCGGGACTAGCGGGGGCCTACAATGAGCAGTTCTTC. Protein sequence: CATSDSGLAGAYNEQFF.

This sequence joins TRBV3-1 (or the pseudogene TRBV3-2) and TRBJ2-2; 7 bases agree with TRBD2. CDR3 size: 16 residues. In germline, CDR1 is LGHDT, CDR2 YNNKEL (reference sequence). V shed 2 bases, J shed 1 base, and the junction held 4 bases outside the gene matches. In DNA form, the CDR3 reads TGTGCCAGCAGCCAACGCAAGCGGGGGAACACCGGGGAGCTGTTTTTT. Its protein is CASSQRKRGNTGELFF.

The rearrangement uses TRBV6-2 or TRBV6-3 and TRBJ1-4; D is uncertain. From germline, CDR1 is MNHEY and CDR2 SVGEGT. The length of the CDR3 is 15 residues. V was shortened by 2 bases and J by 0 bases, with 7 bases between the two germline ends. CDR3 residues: CASSYGLATNEKLFF. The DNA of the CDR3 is TGTGCCAGCAGTTACGGGCTGGCAACTAATGAAAAACTGTTTTTT.

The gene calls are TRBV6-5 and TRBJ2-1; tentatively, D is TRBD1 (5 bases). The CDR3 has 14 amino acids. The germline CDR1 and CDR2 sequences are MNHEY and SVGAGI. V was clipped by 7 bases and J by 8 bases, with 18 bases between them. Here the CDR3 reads CASTPLGRGDEQFF. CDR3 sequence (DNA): TGTGCCAGCACCCCCCTGGGGCGTGGTGATGAGCAGTTCTTC.

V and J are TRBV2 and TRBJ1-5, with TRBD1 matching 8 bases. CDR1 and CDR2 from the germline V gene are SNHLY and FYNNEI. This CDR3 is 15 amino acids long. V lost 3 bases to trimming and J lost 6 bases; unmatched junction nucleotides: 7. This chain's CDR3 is CASSEQGARGQPQHF. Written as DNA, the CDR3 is TGTGCCAGCAGTGAGCAGGGGGCTAGGGGTCAGCCCCAGCATTTT.

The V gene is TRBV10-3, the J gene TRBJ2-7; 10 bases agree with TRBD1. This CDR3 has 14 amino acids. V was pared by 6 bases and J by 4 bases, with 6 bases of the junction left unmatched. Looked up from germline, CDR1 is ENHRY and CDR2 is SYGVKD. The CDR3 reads CAISLGTGEYEQYF. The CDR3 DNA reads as TGTGCCATCAGCCTCGGGACAGGGGAATACGAGCAGTACTTC.

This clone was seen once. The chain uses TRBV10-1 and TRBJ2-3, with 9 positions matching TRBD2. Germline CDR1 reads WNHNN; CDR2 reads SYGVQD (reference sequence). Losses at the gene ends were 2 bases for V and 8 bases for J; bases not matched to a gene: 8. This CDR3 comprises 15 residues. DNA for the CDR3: TGCGCCAGCAGTGAGATAACTAGCGGGCCGGTTACGCAGTATTTT. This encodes CASSEITSGPVTQYF.

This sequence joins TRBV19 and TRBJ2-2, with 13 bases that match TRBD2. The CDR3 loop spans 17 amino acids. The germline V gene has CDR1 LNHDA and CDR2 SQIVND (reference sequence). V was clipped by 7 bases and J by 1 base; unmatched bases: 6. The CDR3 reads CASKTSGRERNTGELFF. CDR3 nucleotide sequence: TGTGCCAGTAAAACTAGCGGGAGGGAAAGGAACACCGGGGAGCTGTTTTTT.

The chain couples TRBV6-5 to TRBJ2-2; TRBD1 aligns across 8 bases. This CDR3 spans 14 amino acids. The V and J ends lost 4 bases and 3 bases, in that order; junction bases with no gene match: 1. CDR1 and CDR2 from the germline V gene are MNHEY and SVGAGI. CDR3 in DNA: TGTGCCAGCAGTTCGGACAGGGACACCGGGGAGCTGTTTTTT. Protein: CASSSDRDTGELFF.

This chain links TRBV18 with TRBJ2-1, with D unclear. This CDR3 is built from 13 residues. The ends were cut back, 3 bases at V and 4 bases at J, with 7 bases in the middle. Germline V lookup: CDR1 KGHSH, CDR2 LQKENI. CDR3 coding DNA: TGTGCCAGCTCACCTTCGGTGTACAATGAGCAGTTCTTC. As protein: CASSPSVYNEQFF.

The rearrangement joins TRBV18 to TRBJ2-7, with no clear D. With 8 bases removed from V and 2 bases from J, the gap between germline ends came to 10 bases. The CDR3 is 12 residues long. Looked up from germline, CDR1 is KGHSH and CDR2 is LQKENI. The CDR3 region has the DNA TGTGCCAGCGGAACCGGCCCCTACGAGCAGTACTTC. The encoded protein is CASGTGPYEQYF. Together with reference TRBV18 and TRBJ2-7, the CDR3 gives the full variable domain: NAGVMQNPRHLVRRRGQEARLRCSPMKGHSHVYWYRQLPEEGLKFMVYLQKENIIDESGMPKERFSAEFPKEGPSILRIQQVVRGDSAAYFCASGTGPYEQYFGPGTRLTVT.

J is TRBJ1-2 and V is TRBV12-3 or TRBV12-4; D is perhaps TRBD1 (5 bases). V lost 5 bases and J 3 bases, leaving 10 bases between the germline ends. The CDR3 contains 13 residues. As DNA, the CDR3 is TGTGCCAGCAGTCCCAGGGCCGACTATGGCTACACCTTC. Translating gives CASSPRADYGYTF.

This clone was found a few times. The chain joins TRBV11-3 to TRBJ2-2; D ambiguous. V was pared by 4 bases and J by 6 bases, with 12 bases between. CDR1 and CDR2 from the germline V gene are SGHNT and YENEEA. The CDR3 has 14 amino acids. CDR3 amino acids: CASSSTIGAGELFF. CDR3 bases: TGTGCCAGCAGCTCGACGATAGGTGCCGGGGAGCTGTTTTTT.

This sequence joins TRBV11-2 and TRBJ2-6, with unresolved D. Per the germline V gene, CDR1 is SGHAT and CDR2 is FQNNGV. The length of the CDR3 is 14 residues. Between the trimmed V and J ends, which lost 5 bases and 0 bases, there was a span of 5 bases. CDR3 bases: TGTGCCAGCAGCGCTCGCTCTGGGGCCAACGTCCTGACTTTC. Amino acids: CASSARSGANVLTF.

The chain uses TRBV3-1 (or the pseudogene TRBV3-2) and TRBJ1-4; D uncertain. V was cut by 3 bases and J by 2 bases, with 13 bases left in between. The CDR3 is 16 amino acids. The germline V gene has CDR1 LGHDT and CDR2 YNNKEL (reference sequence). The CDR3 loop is CASSQGITMTNEKLFF. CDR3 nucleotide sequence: TGTGCCAGCAGCCAGGGTATTACCATGACTAATGAAAAACTGTTTTTT.

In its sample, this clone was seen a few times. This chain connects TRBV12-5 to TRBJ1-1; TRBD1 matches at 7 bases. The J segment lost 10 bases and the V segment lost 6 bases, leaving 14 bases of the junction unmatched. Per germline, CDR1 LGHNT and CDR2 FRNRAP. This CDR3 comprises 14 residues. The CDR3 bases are TGTGCTAGTGGACGAGACAGGGCCGAGGGGGGAGCTTTCTTT. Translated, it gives CASGRDRAEGGAFF.

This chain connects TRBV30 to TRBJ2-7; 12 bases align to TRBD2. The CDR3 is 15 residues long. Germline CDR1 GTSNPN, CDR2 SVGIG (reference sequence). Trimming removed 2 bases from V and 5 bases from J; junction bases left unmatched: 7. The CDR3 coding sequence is TGTGCCTGGAGTAAACGGACTAGCGGGATCGACGAGCAGTACTTC. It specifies CAWSKRTSGIDEQYF.

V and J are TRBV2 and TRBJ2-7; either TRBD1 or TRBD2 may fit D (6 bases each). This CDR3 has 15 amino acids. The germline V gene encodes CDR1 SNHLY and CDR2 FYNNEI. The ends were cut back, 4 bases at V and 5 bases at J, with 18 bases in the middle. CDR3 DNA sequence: TGTGCCAGCAGTGTGGATTCCGGGGGCGGGCACGAGCAGTACTTC. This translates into CASSVDSGGGHEQYF.

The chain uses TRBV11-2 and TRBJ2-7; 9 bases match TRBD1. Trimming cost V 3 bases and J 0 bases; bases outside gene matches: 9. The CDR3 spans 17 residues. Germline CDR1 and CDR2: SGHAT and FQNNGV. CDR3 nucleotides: TGTGCCAGCAGCTTTTCTATCAGGACAGGGGCCTCCTACGAGCAGTACTTC. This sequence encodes CASSFSIRTGASYEQYF.